These 20 T cell receptor beta chains were sequenced from one sample in a study of Graves' ophthalmopathy and Graves' hyperthyroidism. TCR beta CDR3 regions were amplified from RNA transcripts. First-round RT-PCR employed HTBI primers, with a second-round multiplex PCR after it. TCRdb recomputed calls from the multiplex PCR reads with MiXCR, one row per CDR3 protein. The table has around 520,000 distinct CDR3 sequences, about 35% seen once. The sample consisted of peripheral blood or thyroid tissue (not recorded which). These receptors were taken from an adult man with Graves' hyperthyroidism.

The chain uses TRBV7-9 and TRBJ2-5; 8 nucleotides agree with TRBD1. The CDR3 extends over 13 amino acids. The V segment lost 5 bases and the J segment 3 bases; nucleotides outside the gene matches: 2. The germline V gene encodes CDR1 SEHNR and CDR2 FQNEAQ (reference sequence). This CDR3 reads CASSRDRKETQYF. DNA of the CDR3: TGTGCCAGCAGCCGGGACAGGAAAGAGACCCAGTACTTC.

DNA of the CDR3: TGTGCCACCAGCAGGTCCGACACCTCCTACGAGCAGTACTTC. As protein: CATSRSDTSYEQYF. The V and J genes are TRBV15 and TRBJ2-7, with D unclear. Trimming removed 3 bases at V and 0 bases at J, with 9 bases between. Germline values: CDR1 LNHNV, CDR2 YYDKDF (reference sequence). CDR3 size: 14 residues.

This clonotype was counted at least ten times. This sequence joins TRBV5-1 and TRBJ1-4; D is unresolved. Trimming left V 0 bases short and J 8 bases short, with 11 bases between. Germline V CDR1 and CDR2: SGHRS, YFSETQ. The CDR3 has 14 residues. The CDR3: CASSLVSKGEKLFF. In DNA form, the CDR3 reads TGCGCCAGCAGCTTGGTGTCTAAAGGAGAAAAACTGTTTTTT.

This clonotype was counted only a few times. The V and J genes are TRBV18 and TRBJ1-5; unclear D gene. The ends were cut back, 0 bases at V and 7 bases at J, with 13 bases in the middle. This CDR3 spans 15 amino acids. The V gene's germline CDR1 is KGHSH and CDR2 LQKENI. CDR3 bases: TGTGCCAGCTCACCACCGACCGCAGTCCCGCAGCCCCAGCATTTT. Translation: CASSPPTAVPQPQHF.

In the case of this clonotype: A clone one base away is much larger, so this may be a read error. The rearrangement joins TRBV6-1 to TRBJ2-7, with D perhaps matching TRBD2 (5 bases). Germline loops: CDR1 MNHNS, CDR2 SASEGT. V lost 6 bases to trimming and J lost 7 bases, with 16 bases between them. The CDR3 length is 13 residues. CDR3 residues: CASRGTRAGEQYF. The CDR3 DNA reads TGTGCCAGCAGGGGAACTAGGGCCGGGGAGCAGTACTTC.

On this clonotype: One junction end disagrees with the germline gene, perhaps due to a read error. The chain recombines TRBV10-3 with TRBJ2-3; D remains unclear. The CDR3 runs to 11 residues. CDR1 is ENHRY, CDR2 SYGVKD, per germline. The CDR3 DNA is TGTGCCATCAGCTCCACATATACGCAGTATTTT. The encoded protein is CAISSTYTQYF.

This clonotype was seen a few times. J is TRBJ1-1 and V is TRBV4-1, with D unclear. CDR1 is MGHRA, CDR2 YSYEKL, per germline. CDR3 size: 15 residues. V lost 0 bases and J lost 5, with 13 bases in between. The CDR3 DNA is TGCGCCAGCAGCCAAGACTTGGGTACGGTGACTGAAGCTTTCTTT. Translating gives CASSQDLGTVTEAFF.

A few counts support this clonotype. A single base separates this from a much larger clone, so it may be a read error. This chain links TRBV20-1 with TRBJ1-1; D call uncertain. Germline assignment: CDR1 DFQATT and CDR2 SNEGSKA (reference sequence). The length of the CDR3 is 10 residues. V was clipped by 7 bases and J by 5 bases, with 8 bases between them. The CDR3 sequence is CSGMPTEAFF. DNA for the CDR3: TGCAGTGGGATGCCAACTGAAGCTTTCTTT.

This clonotype was seen ten or more times. The CDR3 nucleotides are TGTGCCACCAGCAGAAGGTGGGGCCAATTCTCCTACGAGCAGTACTTC. It translates to CATSRRWGQFSYEQYF. V and J are TRBV15 and TRBJ2-7, with a weak D call TRBD1 (5 bases). The CDR3 runs to 16 residues. Trimming pared 2 bases from V and 0 bases from J, leaving 14 bases between. The germline V gene encodes CDR1 LNHNV and CDR2 YYDKDF (reference sequence). Using reference TRBV15 and TRBJ2-7 for the parts outside the CDR3, the full variable domain is DAMVIQNPRYQVTQFGKPVTLSCSQTLNHNVMYWYQQKSSQAPKLLFHYYDKDFNNEADTPDNFQSRRPNTSFCFLDIRSPGLGDTAMYLCATSRRWGQFSYEQYFGPGTRLTVT.

Ten or more counts support this clonotype. The chain uses TRBV19 and TRBJ1-2, with a possible D match to TRBD1 (6 bases). V lost 4 bases, J lost 2 bases, and 11 bases lay in between. This CDR3 has 14 amino acids. Per germline, CDR1 LNHDA and CDR2 SQIVND (reference sequence). The CDR3 loop is CASSTGTHNYGYTF. CDR3 coding DNA: TGTGCCAGTAGTACCGGGACACACAACTATGGCTACACCTTC. Drawing the rest from reference TRBV19 and TRBJ1-2, the complete variable domain is DGGITQSPKYLFRKEGQNVTLSCEQNLNHDAMYWYRQDPGQGLRLIYYSQIVNDFQKGDIAEGYSVSREKKESFPLTVTSAQKNPTAFYLCASSTGTHNYGYTFGSGTRLTVV.

The V gene is TRBV2, the J gene TRBJ1-5, with a weak D call TRBD1 (5 bases). CDR1 SNHLY and CDR2 FYNNEI come from the germline V gene. This CDR3 spans 15 amino acids. Deletions cut 4 bases from V and 11 bases from J, with 21 bases between. The CDR3 sequence is CASSVGEEWQETQHF. DNA for the CDR3: TGTGCCAGCAGTGTAGGGGAAGAATGGCAAGAGACCCAGCATTTT.

The chain carries TRBV20-1 and TRBJ1-2; weak D call: TRBD1 (6 bases). Germline CDR1 DFQATT, CDR2 SNEGSKA (reference sequence). This CDR3 has 13 residues. Trimming removed 0 bases at V and 11 bases at J, with 16 bases between. The CDR3 sequence is CSAREGTGWGYTF. The CDR3 DNA sequence: TGCAGTGCTAGAGAGGGAACAGGGTGGGGGTACACCTTC.

This clonotype was seen only once. This chain connects TRBV14 to TRBJ2-3; unclear D gene. The CDR3 is made up of 14 amino acids. Per the germline V gene, CDR1 is SGHDN and CDR2 is FVKESK. Trimming removed 0 bases from V and 2 bases from J, with 6 bases in between. The CDR3: CASSQDLVTDTQYF. The CDR3 nucleotides read TGTGCCAGCAGCCAAGATTTGGTCACAGATACGCAGTATTTT.

This sequence joins TRBV28 and TRBJ1-5, with 8 bases identical to TRBD1. Germline loops: CDR1 MDHEN, CDR2 SYDVKM. V lost 9 bases and J lost 3; bases outside the gene matches: 4. This CDR3 contains 13 residues. In DNA, the CDR3 is TGTGCCAGTAAGGACAGGGACAATCAGCCCCAGCATTTT. It yields the protein CASKDRDNQPQHF.

This clonotype has just a few counts. The gene calls are TRBV12-3 or TRBV12-4 and TRBJ2-2, with D hard to call. V was clipped by 6 bases and J by 4 bases, with 15 bases between them. The CDR3 runs 15 residues. CDR3 coding DNA: TGTGCCAGCAGCCAGCAAGGGTTGAGCACCGGGGAGCTGTTTTTT. Translation: CASSQQGLSTGELFF.

The sample holds many counts of this clonotype. The gene calls are TRBV7-9 and TRBJ2-7; D perhaps matches TRBD1 (6 bases). CDR1 is SEHNR and CDR2 is FQNEAQ in the germline V gene (reference sequence). V gave up 4 bases and J gave up 2 bases, with 15 bases separating them. The CDR3 runs 15 residues. Here the CDR3 DNA reads TGTGCCAGCAGCTCCACCCGGGACATGACCTACGAGCAGTACTTC. Its translation: CASSSTRDMTYEQYF.

This clonotype was observed at least ten times. Here the CDR3 reads CASSLGLAAYTGELFF. The CDR3 nucleotides are TGCGCCAGCAGCTTGGGACTAGCGGCCTACACCGGGGAGCTGTTTTTT. V is TRBV5-1 and J is TRBJ2-2; 9 nucleotides agree with TRBD2. V shed 0 bases, J shed 3 bases, and the junction held 3 bases outside the gene matches. Germline-derived CDR1 and CDR2 are SGHRS and YFSETQ. The CDR3 spans 16 residues.

The table lists this clonotype with many counts. The genes are TRBV20-1 and TRBJ2-7; D is uncertain. Trimming cost V 6 bases and J 0 bases, with 9 bases left between them. CDR3 size: 12 residues. Germline assignment: CDR1 DFQATT and CDR2 SNEGSKA (reference sequence). CDR3 region: CSARQDSYEQYF. The CDR3 nucleotides read TGCAGTGCCCGGCAGGACTCCTACGAGCAGTACTTC.

In its sample, this clonotype was seen many times. The DNA of the CDR3 is TGTGCCAGCAGCGTAGCGGGGAACTCTGGGGCCAACGTCCTGACTTTC. It translates to CASSVAGNSGANVLTF. The chain carries TRBV9 and TRBJ2-6, with a weak D call TRBD2 (5 bases). The CDR3 contains 16 residues. V dropped 0 bases and J dropped 0 bases, with 7 bases sitting between them. Germline loops: CDR1 SGDLS, CDR2 YYNGEE.

The rearrangement links TRBV10-3 to TRBJ1-6; D unresolved. This CDR3 is built from 19 residues. The ends were cut back, 4 bases at V and 0 bases at J, with 19 bases in the middle. Looked up from germline, CDR1 is ENHRY and CDR2 is SYGVKD. This CDR3 is CAISVTFSSGSSYNSPLHF. CDR3 coding DNA: TGTGCCATCAGTGTAACCTTCTCTAGCGGGAGCTCCTATAATTCACCCCTCCACTTT.